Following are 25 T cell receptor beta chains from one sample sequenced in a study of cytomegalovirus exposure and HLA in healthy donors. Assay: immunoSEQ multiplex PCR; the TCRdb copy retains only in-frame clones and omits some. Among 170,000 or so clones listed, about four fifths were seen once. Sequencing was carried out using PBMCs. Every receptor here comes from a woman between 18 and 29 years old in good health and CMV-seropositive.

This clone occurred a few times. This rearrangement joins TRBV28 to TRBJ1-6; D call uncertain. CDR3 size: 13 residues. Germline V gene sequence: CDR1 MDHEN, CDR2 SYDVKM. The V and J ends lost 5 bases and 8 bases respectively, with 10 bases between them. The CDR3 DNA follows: TGTGCCAGCAGTGACACAGCGGATTCACCCCTCCACTTT. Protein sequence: CASSDTADSPLHF.

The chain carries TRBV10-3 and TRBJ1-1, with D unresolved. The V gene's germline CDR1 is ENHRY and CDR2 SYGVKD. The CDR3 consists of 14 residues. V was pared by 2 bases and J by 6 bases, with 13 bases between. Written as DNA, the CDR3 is TGTGCCATCAGTGAGCCGGGGTTCGTCTCTGAAGCTTTCTTT. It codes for CAISEPGFVSEAFF.

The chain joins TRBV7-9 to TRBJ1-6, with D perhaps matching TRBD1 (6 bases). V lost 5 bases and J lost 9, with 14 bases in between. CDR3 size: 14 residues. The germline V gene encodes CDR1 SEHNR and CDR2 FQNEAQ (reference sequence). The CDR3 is CASSLDSDFSPLHF. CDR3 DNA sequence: TGTGCCAGCAGCCTGGACAGCGACTTTTCACCCCTCCACTTT.

In DNA, the CDR3 is TGTGCCAGCAGCCCCGGACAGGGGAGGGTTGGTGGCTACACCTTC. It codes for CASSPGQGRVGGYTF. V is TRBV7-8 and J is TRBJ1-2; 9 nucleotides line up with TRBD1. V was clipped by 5 bases and J by 7 bases; unmatched bases: 11. The CDR3 spans 15 residues. Germline V gene data show CDR1 as SGHVS and CDR2 as FQNEAQ.

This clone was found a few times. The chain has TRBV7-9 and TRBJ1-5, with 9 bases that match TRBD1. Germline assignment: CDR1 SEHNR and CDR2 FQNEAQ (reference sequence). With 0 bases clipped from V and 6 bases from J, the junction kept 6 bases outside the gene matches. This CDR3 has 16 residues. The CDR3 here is CASSLAGQGLGQPQHF. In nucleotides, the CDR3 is TGTGCCAGCAGCTTAGCGGGACAGGGTTTGGGTCAGCCCCAGCATTTT.

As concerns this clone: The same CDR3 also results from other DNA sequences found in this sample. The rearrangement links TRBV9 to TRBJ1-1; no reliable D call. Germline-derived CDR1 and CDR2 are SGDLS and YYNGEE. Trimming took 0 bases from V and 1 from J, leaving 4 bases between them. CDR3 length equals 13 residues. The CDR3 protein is CASSVDRNTEAFF. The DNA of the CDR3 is TGTGCCAGCAGCGTAGATAGGAACACTGAAGCTTTCTTT.

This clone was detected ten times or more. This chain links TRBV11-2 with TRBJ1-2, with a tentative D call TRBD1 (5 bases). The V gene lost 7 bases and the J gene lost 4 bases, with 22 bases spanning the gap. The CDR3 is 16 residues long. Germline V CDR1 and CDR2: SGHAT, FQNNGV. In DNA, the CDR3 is TGTGCCAGCATCCCCGGGGCGGGAGCCGGGGGCTATGGCTACACCTTC. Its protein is CASIPGAGAGGYGYTF.

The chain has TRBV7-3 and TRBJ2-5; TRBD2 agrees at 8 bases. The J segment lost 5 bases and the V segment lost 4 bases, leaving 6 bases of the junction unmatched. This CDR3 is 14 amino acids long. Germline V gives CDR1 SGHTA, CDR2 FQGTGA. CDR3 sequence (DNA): TGTGCCAGCAGCTCCCCCGGGGGGGCGGAGACCCAGTACTTC. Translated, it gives CASSSPGGAETQYF.

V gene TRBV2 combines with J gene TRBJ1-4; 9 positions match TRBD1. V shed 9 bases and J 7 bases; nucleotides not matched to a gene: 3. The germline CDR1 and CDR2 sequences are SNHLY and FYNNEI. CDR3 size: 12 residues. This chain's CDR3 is CARGTGSEKLFF. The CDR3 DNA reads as TGTGCCAGAGGGACAGGGAGTGAAAAACTGTTTTTT.

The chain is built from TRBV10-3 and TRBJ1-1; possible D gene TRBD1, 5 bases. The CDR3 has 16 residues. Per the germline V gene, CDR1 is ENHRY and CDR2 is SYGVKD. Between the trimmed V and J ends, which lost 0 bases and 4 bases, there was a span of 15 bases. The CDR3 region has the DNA TGTGCCATCAGTGAGTCGATGATTCGGGGGGGCACTGAAGCTTTCTTT. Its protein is CAISESMIRGGTEAFF.

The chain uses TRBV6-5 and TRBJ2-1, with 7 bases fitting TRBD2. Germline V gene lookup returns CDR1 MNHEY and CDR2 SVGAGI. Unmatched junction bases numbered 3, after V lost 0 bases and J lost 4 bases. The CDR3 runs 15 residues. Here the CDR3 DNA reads TGTGCCAGCAGTTACTCGGGGGGGAATTACAATGAGCAGTTCTTC. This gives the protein CASSYSGGNYNEQFF.

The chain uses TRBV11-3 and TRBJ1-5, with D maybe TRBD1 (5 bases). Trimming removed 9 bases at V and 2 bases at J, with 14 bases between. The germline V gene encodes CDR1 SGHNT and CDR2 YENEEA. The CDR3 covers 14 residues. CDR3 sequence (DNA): TGTGCCAGAGATCAGGGCAGGGGCAATCAGCCCCAGCATTTT. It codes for CARDQGRGNQPQHF.

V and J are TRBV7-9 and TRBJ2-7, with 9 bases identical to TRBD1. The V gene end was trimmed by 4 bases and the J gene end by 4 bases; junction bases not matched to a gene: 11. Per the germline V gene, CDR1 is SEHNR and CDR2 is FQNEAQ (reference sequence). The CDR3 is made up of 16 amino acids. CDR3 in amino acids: CASSSHLGTGIYEQYF. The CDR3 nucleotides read TGTGCCAGCAGCTCTCACTTGGGGACAGGGATTTACGAGCAGTACTTC.

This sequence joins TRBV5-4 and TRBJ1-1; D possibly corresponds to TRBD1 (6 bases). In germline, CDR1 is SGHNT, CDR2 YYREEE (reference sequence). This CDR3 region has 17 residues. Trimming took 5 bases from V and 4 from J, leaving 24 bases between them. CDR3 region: CASRPRGGGGESTEAFF. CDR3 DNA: TGTGCCAGCAGACCCCGGGGGGGCGGGGGCGAGAGCACTGAAGCTTTCTTT.

Here the CDR3 reads CASSARDRTMNTEAFF. CDR3 bases: TGTGCCAGCAGTGCCCGGGACAGAACTATGAACACTGAAGCTTTCTTT. This chain uses TRBV6-6 with TRBJ1-1; 7 bases are a match to TRBD1. The germline gives CDR1 MNHNY, CDR2 SVGAGI (reference sequence). The CDR3 loop spans 16 amino acids. The ends lost 5 bases at V and 0 bases at J; junction bases unmatched: 9.

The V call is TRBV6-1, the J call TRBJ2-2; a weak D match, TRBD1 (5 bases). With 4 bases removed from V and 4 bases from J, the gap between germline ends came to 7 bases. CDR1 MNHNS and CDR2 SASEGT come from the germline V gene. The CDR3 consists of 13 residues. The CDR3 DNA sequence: TGTGCCAGCAGTGGAACAGGCACCGGGGAGCTGTTTTTT. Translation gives CASSGTGTGELFF.

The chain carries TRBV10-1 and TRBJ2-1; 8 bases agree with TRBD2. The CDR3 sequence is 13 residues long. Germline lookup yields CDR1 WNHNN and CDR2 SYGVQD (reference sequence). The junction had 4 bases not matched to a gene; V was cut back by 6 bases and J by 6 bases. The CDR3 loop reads CASSAGTSNEQFF. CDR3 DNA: TGCGCCAGCAGCGCCGGGACTAGCAATGAGCAGTTCTTC.

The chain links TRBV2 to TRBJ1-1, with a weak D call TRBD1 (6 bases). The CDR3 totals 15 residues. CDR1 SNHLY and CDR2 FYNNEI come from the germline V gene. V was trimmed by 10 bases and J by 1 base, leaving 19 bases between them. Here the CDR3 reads CANQGPTGSNTEAFF. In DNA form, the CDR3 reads TGTGCCAATCAAGGACCGACAGGTTCGAACACTGAAGCTTTCTTT.

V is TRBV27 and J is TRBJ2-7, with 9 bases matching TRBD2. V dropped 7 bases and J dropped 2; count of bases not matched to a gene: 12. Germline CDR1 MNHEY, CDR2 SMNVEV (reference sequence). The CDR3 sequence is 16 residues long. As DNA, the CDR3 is TGTGCCAGCATCCGCCGGGGTAGCGGGGGCCCCTACGAGCAGTACTTC. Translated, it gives CASIRRGSGGPYEQYF.

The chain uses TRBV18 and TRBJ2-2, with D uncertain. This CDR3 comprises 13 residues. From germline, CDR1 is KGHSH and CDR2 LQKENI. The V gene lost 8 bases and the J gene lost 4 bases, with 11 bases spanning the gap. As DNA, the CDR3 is TGTGCCAGCCGAATTAGGAGCACCGGGGAGCTGTTTTTT. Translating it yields CASRIRSTGELFF.

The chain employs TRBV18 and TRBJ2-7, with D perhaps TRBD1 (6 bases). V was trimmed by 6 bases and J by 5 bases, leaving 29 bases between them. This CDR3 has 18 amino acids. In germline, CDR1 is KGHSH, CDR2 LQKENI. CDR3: CASSPLPPGDASFHEQYF. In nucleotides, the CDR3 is TGTGCCAGCTCCCCCCTTCCCCCAGGGGACGCGAGCTTTCACGAGCAGTACTTC.

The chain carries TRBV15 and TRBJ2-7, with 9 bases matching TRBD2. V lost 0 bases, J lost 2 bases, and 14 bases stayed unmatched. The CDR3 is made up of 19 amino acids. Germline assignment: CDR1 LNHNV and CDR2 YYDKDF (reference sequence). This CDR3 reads CATSRDLGRQRGATYEQYF. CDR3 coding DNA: TGTGCCACCAGCAGAGATTTGGGTCGCCAGCGGGGGGCAACCTACGAGCAGTACTTC.

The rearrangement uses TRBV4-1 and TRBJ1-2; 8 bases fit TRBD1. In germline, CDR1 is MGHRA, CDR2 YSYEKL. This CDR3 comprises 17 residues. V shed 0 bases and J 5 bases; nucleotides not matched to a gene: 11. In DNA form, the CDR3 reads TGCGCCAGCAGCCAAGAACGTACAGGACAGGGCATATATGGCTACACCTTC. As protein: CASSQERTGQGIYGYTF.

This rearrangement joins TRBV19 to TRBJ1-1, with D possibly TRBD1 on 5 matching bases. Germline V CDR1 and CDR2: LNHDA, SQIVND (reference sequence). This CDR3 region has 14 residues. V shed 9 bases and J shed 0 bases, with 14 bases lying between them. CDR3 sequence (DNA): TGTGCCAGCACCTGGGGCATAATGAACACTGAAGCTTTCTTT. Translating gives CASTWGIMNTEAFF.

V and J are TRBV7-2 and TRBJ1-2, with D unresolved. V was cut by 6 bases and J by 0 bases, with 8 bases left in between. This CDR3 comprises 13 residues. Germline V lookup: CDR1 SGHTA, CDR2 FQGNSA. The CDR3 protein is CASSITSNYGYTF. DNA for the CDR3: TGTGCCAGCAGTATCACATCTAACTATGGCTACACCTTC.